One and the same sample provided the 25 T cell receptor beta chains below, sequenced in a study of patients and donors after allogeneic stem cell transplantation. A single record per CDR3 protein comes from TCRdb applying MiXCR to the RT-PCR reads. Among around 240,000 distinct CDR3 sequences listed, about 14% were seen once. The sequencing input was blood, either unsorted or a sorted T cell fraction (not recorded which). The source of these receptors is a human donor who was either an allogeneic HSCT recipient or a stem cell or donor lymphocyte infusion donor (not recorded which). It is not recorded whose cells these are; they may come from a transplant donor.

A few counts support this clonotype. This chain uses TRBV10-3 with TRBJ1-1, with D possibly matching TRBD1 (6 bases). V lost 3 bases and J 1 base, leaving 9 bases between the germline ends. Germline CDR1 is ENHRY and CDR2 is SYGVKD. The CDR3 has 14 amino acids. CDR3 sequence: CAISEGQQNTEAFF. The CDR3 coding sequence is TGTGCCATCAGTGAAGGACAGCAGAACACTGAAGCTTTCTTT.

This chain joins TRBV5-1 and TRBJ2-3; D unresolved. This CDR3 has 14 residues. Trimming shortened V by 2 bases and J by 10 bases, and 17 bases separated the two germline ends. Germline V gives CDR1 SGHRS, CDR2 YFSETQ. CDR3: CASSFRTDEGAQYF. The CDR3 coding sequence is TGCGCCAGCAGCTTTCGGACCGATGAAGGAGCGCAGTATTTT.

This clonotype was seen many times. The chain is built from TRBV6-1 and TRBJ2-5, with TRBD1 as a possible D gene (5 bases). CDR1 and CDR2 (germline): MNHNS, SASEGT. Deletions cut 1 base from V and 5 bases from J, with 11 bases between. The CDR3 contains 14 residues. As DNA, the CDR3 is TGTGCCAGCAGTGAAGGACAGCTCGGGGAGACCCAGTACTTC. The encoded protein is CASSEGQLGETQYF.

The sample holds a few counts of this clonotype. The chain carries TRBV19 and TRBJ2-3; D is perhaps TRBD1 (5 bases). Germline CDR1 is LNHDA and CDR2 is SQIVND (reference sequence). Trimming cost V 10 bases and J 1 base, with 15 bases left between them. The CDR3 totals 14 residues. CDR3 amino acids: CATQDIGGTDTQYF. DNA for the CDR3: TGTGCCACCCAGGACATAGGGGGCACAGATACGCAGTATTTT.

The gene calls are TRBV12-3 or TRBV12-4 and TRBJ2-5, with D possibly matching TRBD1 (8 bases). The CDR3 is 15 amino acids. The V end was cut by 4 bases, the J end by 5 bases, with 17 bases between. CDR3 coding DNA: TGTGCCAGCAGTTGGGTACAGGGGGGGAGGGAGACCCAGTACTTC. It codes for CASSWVQGGRETQYF.

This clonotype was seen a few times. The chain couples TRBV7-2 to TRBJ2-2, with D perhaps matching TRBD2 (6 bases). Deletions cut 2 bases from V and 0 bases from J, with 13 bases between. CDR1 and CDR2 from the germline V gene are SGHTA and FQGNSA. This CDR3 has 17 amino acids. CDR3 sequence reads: CASSLRSGLTNTGELFF. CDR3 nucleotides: TGTGCCAGCAGCTTACGGTCAGGACTAACGAACACCGGGGAGCTGTTTTTT.

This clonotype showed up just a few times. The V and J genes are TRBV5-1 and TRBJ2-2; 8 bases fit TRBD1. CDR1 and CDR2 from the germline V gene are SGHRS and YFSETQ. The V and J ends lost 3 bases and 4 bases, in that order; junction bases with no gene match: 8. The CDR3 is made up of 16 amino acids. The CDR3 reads CASSSSGTGRTGELFF. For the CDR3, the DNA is TGCGCCAGCAGCTCTTCCGGGACAGGTCGCACCGGGGAGCTGTTTTTT.

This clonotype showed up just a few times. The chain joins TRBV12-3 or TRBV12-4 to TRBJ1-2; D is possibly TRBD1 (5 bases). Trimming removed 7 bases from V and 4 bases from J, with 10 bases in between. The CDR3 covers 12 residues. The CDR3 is CASMRGGYGYTF. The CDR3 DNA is TGTGCCAGCATGCGGGGGGGCTATGGCTACACCTTC.

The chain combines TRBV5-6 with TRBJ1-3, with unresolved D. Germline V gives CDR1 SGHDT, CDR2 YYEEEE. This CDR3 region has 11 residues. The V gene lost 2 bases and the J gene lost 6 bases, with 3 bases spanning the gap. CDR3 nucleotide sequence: TGTGCCAGCAGCTTTCTAAACACCATATATTTT. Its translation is CASSFLNTIYF.

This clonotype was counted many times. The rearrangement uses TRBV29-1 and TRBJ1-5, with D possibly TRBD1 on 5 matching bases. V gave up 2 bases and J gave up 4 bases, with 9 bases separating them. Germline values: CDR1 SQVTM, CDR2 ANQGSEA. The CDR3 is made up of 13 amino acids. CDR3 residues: CSVELGVNQPQHF. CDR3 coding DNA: TGCAGCGTTGAATTGGGGGTGAATCAGCCCCAGCATTTT.

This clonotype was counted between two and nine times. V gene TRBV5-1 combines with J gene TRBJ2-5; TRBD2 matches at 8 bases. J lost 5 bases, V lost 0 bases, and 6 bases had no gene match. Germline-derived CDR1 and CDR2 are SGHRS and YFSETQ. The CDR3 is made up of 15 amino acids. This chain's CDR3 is CASSLALAGWETQYF. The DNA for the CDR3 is TGCGCCAGCAGCTTGGCCTTAGCGGGATGGGAGACCCAGTACTTC.

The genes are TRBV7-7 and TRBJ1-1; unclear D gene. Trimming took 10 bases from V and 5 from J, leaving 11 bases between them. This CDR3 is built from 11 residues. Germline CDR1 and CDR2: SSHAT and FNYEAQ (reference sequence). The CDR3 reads CAIIMGTEAFF. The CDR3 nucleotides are TGTGCCATCATTATGGGGACTGAAGCTTTCTTT.

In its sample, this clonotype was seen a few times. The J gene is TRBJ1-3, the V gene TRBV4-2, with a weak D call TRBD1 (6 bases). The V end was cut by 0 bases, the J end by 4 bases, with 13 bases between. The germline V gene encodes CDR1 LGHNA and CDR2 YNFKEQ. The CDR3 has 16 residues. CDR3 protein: CASSQDVGATGNTIYF. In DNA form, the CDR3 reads TGTGCCAGCAGCCAAGATGTGGGGGCTACAGGAAACACCATATATTTT.

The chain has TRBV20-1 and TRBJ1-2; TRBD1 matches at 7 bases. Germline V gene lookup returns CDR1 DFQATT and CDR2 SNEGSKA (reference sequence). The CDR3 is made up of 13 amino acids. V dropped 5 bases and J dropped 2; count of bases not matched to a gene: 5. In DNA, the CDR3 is TGCAGTGCTCCGGGACAGTTCAACTATGGCTACACCTTC. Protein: CSAPGQFNYGYTF.

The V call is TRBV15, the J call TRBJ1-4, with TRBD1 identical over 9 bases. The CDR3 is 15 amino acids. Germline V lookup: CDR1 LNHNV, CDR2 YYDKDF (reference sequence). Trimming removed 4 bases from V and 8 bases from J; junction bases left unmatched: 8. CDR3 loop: CATSKPGQGQEKLFF. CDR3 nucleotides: TGTGCCACCAGCAAGCCGGGACAGGGTCAGGAAAAACTGTTTTTT.

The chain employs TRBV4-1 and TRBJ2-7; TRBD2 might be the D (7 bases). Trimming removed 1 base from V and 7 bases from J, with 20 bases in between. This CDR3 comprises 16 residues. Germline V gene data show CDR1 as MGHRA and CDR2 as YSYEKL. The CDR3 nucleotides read TGCGCCAGCAGCCAAGTCGGAGGGGGGGTACGTTTGGAGCAGTACTTC. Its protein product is CASSQVGGGVRLEQYF.

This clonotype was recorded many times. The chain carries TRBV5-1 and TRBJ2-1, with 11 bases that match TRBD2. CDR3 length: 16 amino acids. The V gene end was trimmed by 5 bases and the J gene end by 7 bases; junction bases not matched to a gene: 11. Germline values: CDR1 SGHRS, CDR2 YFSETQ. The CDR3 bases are TGCGCCAGCAGGAAGGAACCGGGACTAGCGGCTAATGAGCAGTTCTTC. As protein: CASRKEPGLAANEQFF.

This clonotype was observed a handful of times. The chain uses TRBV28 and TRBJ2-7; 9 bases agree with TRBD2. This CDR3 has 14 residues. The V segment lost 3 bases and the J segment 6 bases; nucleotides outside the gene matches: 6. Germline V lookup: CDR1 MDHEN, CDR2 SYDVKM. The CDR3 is CASSFPGTSREQYF. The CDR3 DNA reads TGTGCCAGCAGTTTTCCCGGGACTAGCCGCGAGCAGTACTTC.

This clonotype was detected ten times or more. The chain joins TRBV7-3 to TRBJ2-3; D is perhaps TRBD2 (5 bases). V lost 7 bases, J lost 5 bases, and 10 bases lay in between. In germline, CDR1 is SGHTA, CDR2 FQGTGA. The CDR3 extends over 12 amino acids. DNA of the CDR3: TGTGCCAGCAAGGCTGCGGGAGATACGCAGTATTTT. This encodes CASKAAGDTQYF.

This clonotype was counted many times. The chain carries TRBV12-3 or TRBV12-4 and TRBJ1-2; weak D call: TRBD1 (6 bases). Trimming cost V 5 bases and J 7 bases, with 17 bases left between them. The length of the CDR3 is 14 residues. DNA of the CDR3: TGTGCCAGCAGTCCCGAACAGGGTTCAGGTGGCTACACCTTC. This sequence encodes CASSPEQGSGGYTF.

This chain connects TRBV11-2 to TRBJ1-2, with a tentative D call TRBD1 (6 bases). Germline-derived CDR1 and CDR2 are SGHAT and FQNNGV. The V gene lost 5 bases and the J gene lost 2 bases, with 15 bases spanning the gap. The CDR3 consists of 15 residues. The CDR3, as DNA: TGTGCCAGCAGCGGAGGGCGGGGGCCAAACTATGGCTACACCTTC. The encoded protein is CASSGGRGPNYGYTF.

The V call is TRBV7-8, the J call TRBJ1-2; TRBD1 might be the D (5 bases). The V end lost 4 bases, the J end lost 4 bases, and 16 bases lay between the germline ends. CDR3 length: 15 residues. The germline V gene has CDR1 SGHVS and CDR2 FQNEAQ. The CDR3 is CASSSFQGPSYGYTF. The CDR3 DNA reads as TGTGCCAGCAGCTCGTTTCAGGGACCGTCCTATGGCTACACCTTC.

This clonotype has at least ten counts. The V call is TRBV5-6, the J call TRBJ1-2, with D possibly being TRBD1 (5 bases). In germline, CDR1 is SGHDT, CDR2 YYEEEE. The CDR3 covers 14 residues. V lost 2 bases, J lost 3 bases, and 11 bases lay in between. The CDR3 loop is CASSFAGADYGYTF. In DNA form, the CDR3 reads TGTGCCAGCAGCTTTGCTGGGGCGGACTATGGCTACACCTTC.

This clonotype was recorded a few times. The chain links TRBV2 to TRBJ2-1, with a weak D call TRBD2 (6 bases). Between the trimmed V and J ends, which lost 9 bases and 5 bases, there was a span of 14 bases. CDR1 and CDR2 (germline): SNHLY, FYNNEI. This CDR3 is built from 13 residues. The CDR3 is CARGGRKNNEQFF. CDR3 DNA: TGTGCCAGGGGGGGAAGGAAAAACAATGAGCAGTTCTTC.

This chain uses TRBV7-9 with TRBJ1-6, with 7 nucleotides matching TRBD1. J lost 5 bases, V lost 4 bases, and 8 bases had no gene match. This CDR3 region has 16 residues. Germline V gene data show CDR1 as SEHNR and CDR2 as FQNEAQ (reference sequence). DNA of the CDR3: TGTGCCAGCAGCTCCCGTCCGGGACAGAATAATTCACCCCTCCACTTT. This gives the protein CASSSRPGQNNSPLHF.